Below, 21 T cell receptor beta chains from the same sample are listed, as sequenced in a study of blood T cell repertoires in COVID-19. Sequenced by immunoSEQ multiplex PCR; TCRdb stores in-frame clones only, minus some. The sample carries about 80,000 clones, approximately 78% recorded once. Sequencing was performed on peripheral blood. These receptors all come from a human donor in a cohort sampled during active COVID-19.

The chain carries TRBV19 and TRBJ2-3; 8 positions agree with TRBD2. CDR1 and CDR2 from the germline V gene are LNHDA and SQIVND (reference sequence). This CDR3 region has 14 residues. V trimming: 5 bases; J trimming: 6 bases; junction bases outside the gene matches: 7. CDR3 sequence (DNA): TGTGCCAGTAGTGCGACTTTAGCGGGGGATACGCAGTATTTT. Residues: CASSATLAGDTQYF.

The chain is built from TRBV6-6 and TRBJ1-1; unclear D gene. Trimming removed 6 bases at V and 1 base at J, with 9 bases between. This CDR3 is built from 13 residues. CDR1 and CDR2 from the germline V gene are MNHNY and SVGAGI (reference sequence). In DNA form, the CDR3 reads TGTGCCAGCAGCCGGGAGGGGAACACTGAAGCTTTCTTT. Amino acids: CASSREGNTEAFF.

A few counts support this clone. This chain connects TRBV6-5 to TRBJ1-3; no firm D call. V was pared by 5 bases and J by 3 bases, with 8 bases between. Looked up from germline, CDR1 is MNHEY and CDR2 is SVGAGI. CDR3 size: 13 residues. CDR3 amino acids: CASSPFVGNTIYF. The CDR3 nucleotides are TGTGCCAGCAGTCCTTTTGTTGGAAACACCATATATTTT.

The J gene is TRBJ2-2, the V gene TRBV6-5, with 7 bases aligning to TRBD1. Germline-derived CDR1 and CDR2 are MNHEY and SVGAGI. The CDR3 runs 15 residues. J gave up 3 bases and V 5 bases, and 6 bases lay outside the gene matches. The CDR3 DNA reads TGTGCCAGCAGTCTCCGACAGGGTGACACCGGGGAGCTGTTTTTT. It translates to CASSLRQGDTGELFF.

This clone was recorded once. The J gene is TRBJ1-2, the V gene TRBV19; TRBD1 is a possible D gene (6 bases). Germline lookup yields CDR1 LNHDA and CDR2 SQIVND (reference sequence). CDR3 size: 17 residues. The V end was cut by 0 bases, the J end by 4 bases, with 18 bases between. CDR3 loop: CASSIDRIGQPPYGYTF. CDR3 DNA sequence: TGTGCCAGTAGTATAGATCGAATCGGACAGCCTCCCTATGGCTACACCTTC.

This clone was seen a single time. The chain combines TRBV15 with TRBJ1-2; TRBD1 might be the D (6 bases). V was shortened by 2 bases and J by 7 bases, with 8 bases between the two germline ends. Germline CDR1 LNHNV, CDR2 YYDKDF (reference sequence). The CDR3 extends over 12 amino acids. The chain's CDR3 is CATSRKQGGYTF. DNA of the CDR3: TGTGCCACCAGCAGAAAACAGGGTGGCTACACCTTC. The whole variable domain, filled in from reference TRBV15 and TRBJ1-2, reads DAMVIQNPRYQVTQFGKPVTLSCSQTLNHNVMYWYQQKSSQAPKLLFHYYDKDFNNEADTPDNFQSRRPNTSFCFLDIRSPGLGDTAMYLCATSRKQGGYTFGSGTRLTVV.

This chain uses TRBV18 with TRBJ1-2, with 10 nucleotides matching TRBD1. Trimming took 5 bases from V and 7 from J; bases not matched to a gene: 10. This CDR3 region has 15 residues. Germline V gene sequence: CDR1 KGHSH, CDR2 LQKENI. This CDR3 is CASSRPGTGEIGYTF. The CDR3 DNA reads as TGTGCCAGCTCAAGACCCGGGACAGGGGAGATTGGCTACACCTTC.

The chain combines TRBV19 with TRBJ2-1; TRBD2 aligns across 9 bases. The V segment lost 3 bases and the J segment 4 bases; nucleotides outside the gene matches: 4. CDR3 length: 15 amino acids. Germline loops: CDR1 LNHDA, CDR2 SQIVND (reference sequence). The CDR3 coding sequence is TGTGCCAGTAGTATCGGGCTAGCGGGATACAATGAGCAGTTCTTC. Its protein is CASSIGLAGYNEQFF.

The CDR3 loop is CASSLGHLLSPFETQYF. For the CDR3, the DNA is TGCGCCAGCAGCTTGGGACATCTACTTTCGCCTTTCGAGACCCAGTACTTC. This chain links TRBV5-1 with TRBJ2-5; D remains ambiguous. Trimming pared 0 bases from V and 5 bases from J, leaving 20 bases between. CDR3 size: 17 residues. Germline V CDR1 and CDR2: SGHRS, YFSETQ.

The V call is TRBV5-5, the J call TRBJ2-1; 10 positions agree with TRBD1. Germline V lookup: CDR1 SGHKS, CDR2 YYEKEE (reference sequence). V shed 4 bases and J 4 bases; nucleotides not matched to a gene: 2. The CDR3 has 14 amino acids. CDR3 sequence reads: CASSPGQGYNEQFF. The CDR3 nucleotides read TGTGCCAGCAGCCCGGGACAGGGGTACAATGAGCAGTTCTTC.

In DNA form, the CDR3 reads TGTGCCAGCAGCCCCGGACAGGGAAATTACGAGCAGTACTTC. This encodes CASSPGQGNYEQYF. The chain is built from TRBV28 and TRBJ2-7; 8 bases line up with TRBD1. This CDR3 spans 14 amino acids. Germline CDR1 MDHEN, CDR2 SYDVKM. The J segment lost 4 bases and the V segment lost 6 bases, leaving 8 bases of the junction unmatched.

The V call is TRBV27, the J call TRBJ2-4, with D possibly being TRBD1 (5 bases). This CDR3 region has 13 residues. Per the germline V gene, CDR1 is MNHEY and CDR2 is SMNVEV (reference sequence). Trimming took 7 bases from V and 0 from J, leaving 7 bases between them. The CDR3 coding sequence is TGTGCCAGCAAGGGGTTAGCCAAAAACATTCAGTACTTC. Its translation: CASKGLAKNIQYF.

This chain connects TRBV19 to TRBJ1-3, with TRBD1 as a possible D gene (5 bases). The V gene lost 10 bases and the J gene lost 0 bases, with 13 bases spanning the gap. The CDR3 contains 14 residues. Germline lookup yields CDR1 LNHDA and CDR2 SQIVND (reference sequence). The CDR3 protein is CATRGLSSGNTIYF. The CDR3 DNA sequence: TGTGCCACCCGGGGGTTATCCTCTGGAAACACCATATATTTT.

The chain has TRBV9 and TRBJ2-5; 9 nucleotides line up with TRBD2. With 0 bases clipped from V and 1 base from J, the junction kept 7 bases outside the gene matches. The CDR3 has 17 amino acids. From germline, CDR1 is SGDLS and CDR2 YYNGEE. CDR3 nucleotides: TGTGCCAGCAGCGTAGGGGGTAGCGGGGGCTTCCAAGAGACCCAGTACTTC. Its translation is CASSVGGSGGFQETQYF.

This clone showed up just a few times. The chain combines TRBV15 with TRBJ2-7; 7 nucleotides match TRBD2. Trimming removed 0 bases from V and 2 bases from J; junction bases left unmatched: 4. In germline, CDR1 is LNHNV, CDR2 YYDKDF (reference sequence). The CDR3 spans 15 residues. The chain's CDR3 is CATSRDGGLTYEQYF. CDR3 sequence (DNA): TGTGCCACCAGCAGAGATGGGGGACTAACCTACGAGCAGTACTTC.

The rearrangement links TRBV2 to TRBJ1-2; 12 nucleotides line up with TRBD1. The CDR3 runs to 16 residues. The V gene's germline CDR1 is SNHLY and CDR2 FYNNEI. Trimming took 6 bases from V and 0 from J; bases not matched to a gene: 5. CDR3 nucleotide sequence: TGTGCCAGCAGCCGGGACAGGGGGCCCTCTAACTATGGCTACACCTTC. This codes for CASSRDRGPSNYGYTF.

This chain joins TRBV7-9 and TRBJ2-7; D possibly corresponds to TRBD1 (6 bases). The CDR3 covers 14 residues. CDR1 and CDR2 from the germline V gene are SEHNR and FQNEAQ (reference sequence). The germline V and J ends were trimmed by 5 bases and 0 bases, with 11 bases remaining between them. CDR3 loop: CASSPQGSSYEQYF. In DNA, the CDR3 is TGTGCCAGCAGCCCACAGGGAAGCTCCTACGAGCAGTACTTC. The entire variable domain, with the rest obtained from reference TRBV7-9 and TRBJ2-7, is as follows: DTGVSQNPRHKITKRGQNVTFRCDPISEHNRLYWYRQTLGQGPEFLTYFQNEAQLEKSRLLSDRFSAERPKGSFSTLEIQRTEQGDSAMYLCASSPQGSSYEQYFGPGTRLTVT.

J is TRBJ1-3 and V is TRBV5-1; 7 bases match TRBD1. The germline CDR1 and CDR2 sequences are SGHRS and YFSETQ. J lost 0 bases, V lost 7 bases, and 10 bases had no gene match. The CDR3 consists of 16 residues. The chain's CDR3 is CASRRKDRSSGNTIYF. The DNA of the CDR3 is TGCGCCAGCCGCCGAAAGGACAGGAGCTCTGGAAACACCATATATTTT. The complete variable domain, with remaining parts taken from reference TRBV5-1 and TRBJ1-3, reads KAGVTQTPRYLIKTRGQQVTLSCSPISGHRSVSWYQQTPGQGLQFLFEYFSETQRNKGNFPGRFSGRQFSNSRSEMNVSTLELGDSALYLCASRRKDRSSGNTIYFGEGSWLTVV.

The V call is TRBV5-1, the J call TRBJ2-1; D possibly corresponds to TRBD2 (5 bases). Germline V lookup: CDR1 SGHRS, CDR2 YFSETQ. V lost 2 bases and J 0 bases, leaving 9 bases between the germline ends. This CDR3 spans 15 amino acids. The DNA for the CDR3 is TGCGCCAGCAGCTTTTCCCGGGGCTCCTACAATGAGCAGTTCTTC. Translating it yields CASSFSRGSYNEQFF.

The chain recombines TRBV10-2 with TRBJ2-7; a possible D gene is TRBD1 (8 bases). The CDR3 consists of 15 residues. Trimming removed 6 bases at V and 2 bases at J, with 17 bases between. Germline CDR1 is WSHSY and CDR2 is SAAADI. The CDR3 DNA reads TGCGCCAGCAGCCGAGGACAGGGACTACCCTACGAGCAGTACTTC. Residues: CASSRGQGLPYEQYF.

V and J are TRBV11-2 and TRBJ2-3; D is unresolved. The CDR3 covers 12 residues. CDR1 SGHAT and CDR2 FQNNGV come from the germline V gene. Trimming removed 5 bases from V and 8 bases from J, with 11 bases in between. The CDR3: CASSPQRRTQYF. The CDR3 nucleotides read TGTGCCAGCAGCCCGCAGCGCCGTACGCAGTATTTT. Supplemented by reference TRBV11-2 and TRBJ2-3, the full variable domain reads EAGVAQSPRYKIIEKRQSVAFWCNPISGHATLYWYQQILGQGPKLLIQFQNNGVVDDSQLPKDRFSAERLKGVDSTLKIQPAKLEDSAVYLCASSPQRRTQYFGPGTRLTVL.